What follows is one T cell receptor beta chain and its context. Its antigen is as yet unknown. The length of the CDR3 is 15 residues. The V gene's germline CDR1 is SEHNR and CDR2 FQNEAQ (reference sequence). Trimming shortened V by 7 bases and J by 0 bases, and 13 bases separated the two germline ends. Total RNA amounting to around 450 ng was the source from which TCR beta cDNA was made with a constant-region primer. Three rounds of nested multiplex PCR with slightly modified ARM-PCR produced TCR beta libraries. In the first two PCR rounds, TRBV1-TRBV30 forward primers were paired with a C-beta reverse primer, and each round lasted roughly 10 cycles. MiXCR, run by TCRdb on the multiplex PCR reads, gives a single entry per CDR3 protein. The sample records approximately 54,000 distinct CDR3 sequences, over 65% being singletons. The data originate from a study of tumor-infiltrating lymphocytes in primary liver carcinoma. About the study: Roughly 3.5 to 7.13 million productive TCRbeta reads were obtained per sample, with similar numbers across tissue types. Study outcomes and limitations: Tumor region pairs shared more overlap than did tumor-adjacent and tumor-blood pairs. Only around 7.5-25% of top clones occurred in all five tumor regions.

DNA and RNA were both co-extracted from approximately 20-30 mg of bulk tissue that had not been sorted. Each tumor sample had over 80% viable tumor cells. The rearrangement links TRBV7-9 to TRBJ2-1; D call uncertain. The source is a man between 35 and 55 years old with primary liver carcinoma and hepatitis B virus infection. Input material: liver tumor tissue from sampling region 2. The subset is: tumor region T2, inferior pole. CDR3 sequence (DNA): TGTGCCAGCATTCTCACTGGTGTCTCCTACAATGAGCAGTTCTTC. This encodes CASILTGVSYNEQFF.